The present T cell receptor (beta chain) was sequenced within a study of T cell responses to AZD1222 COVID-19 vaccine. Study-wide findings and caveats: Baseline serology detected seropositivity in only 5 to 7 AZD1222 recipients.

Germline CDR1 reads SGDLS; CDR2 reads YYNGEE. Trimming took 4 bases from V and 2 from J; bases not matched to a gene: 11. The CDR3 has 16 residues. With respect to this clone: Its antigen is still unknown.

Data came from immunoSEQ multiplex PCR; TCRdb stores just in-frame clones and leaves some out. Of over 200,000 clones in the sample, roughly 94% were seen once. The chain links TRBV9 to TRBJ2-5, with TRBD1 matching over 7 bases. The sample was peripheral blood, taken 28 days after the second dose of the MenACWY control vaccine. This clonotype was obtained from an adult who received the MenACWY meningococcal vaccine as a control. CDR3 sequence reads: CASSKKQGTEQETQYF. CDR3 sequence (DNA): TGTGCCAGCAGCAAAAAACAAGGGACAGAGCAAGAGACCCAGTACTTC.